This TCR beta chain is from a study of T cells in Graves' hyperthyroidism and ophthalmopathy. Turning to the study itself: Peripheral blood was taken when the disease was first diagnosed, before any treatment began. Study-wide results and limits: Blood also carried most thyroid clonotypes expanded above 0.001.

This clonotype was counted at least ten times. What it binds is unknown. Exclusions: uncontrolled infection, other autoimmune disease, pregnancy, lactation. PBMCs came from 9 to 10 ml fresh peripheral blood. Germline V gives CDR1 MNHEY, CDR2 SVGAGI. V was trimmed by 5 bases and J by 3 bases, leaving 16 bases between them. The CDR3 extends over 15 amino acids. The investigators amplified TCR beta CDR3 regions from RNA transcripts. TCR CDR3 regions were first amplified by RT-PCR with HTBI primers. TCRdb re-called the multiplex PCR reads through MiXCR, storing one row per CDR3 protein. This repertoire shows 40,000 or so distinct CDR3 sequences, less than 50% found once; its top ten account for roughly 6.2%.

The sequence came from a woman aged 45 to 65 with Graves' hyperthyroidism that later progressed to Graves' ophthalmopathy. The J gene is TRBJ1-2, the V gene TRBV6-5; D remains ambiguous. Specimen: blood. This CDR3 is CASSPKDRRHYGYTF. Written as DNA, the CDR3 is TGTGCCAGCAGTCCCAAGGACCGACGGCACTATGGCTACACCTTC.